This T cell receptor (beta chain) came from a study of identical twins. Study outcomes and limitations: High-abundance cord blood beta clonotypes had fewer insertions; memory repertoires showed none. Researchers reported excess low generation probability among twin-shared out-of-frame alpha sequences.

This clonotype was observed a handful of times. The antigen remains undetermined. Through template switching, a universal primer site was introduced, and the cDNA contained unique molecular identifiers. TCRdb called the 5' RACE reads again in MiXCR, with one record for every CDR3 protein. This sample yields around 680,000 distinct CDR3 sequences, of which 8.5% to 9.5% are seen a single time; 0.8% to 1% belongs to the top ten. The CDR3 loop spans 18 amino acids. CDR1 is MNHNS and CDR2 is SASEGT in the germline V gene. The J segment lost 1 base and the V segment lost 4 bases, leaving 10 bases of the junction unmatched. Healthy Caucasian individuals made up all the donors. The sample also formed part of further work on yellow fever vaccine responses in identical twins.

Specimen: PBMCs. This TCR was recovered from a woman aged 18-30 years in good health. J is TRBJ1-6 and V is TRBV6-1; 7 bases are a match to TRBD1. CDR3 DNA: TGTGCCAGCAGTGTAGACAGGGCTTCGTTGTCCTATAATTCACCCCTCCACTTT. It specifies CASSVDRASLSYNSPLHF.